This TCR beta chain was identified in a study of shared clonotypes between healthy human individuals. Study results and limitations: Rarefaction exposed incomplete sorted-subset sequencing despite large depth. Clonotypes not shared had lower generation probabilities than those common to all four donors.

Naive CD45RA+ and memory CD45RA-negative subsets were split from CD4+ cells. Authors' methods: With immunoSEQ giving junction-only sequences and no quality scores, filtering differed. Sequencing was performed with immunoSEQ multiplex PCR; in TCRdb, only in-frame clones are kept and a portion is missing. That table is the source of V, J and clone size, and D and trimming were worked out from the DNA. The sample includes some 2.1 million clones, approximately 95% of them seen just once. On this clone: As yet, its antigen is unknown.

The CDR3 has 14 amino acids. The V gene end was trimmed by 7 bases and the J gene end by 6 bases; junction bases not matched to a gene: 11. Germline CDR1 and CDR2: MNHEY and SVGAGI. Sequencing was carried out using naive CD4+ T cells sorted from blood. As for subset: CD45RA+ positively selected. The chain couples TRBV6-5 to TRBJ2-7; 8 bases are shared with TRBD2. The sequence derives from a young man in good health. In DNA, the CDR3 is TGTGCCAGCACCCGAGCGGGGGAGGCCGGCGAGCAGTACTTC. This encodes CASTRAGEAGEQYF.